This T cell receptor (beta chain) was documented in a study of cytotoxic CD8 clonotypes in ibrutinib-treated CLL. Trimming cost V 4 bases and J 5 bases, with 26 bases left between them. The CDR3 consists of 18 residues. Germline CDR1 is LNHDA and CDR2 is SQIVND (reference sequence). The method was immunoSEQ multiplex PCR; TCRdb's version includes in-frame clones alone and lacks a portion of them. The sample includes some 310,000 clones, around four fifths of them seen just once. This material consisted of PBMCs, taken before ibrutinib treatment. This TCR was recovered from a human donor with chronic lymphocytic leukemia. The chain links TRBV19 to TRBJ2-5; tentatively, D is TRBD2 (6 bases). CDR3 residues: CASSTPSSGSSVSETQYF. Written as DNA, the CDR3 is TGTGCCAGTAGTACCCCTTCCTCCGGGAGTTCCGTTTCGGAGACCCAGTACTTC.